This TCR beta chain was identified during a study of monozygotic twins with inflammatory bowel disease. Whole-study results and caveats: The existence of one strong signal or clonotype linked to IBD lacked support.

The CDR3 runs 14 residues. Germline V lookup: CDR1 SEHNR, CDR2 FQNEAQ (reference sequence). Addition of UMIs with a 6-nucleotide sample barcode was achieved by template switching. Reprocessing the 5' RACE reads, TCRdb reports a single entry for every CDR3 protein and omits DNA. The repertoire table contains 200,000 to 250,000 distinct CDR3 sequences. Points on this clonotype: Its antigen is currently unknown.

The chain combines TRBV7-9 with TRBJ2-1. The origin of this receptor is a human donor with ulcerative colitis or Crohn's disease, or a healthy co-twin of an affected twin (not recorded which). The sequencing sample was made of blood. The CDR3 protein is CASSARLEYNEQFF.